The source of this T cell receptor (beta chain) is a study of beta chain features in type 1 diabetes. General study findings and limits: Shorter TCRB CDR3s, moderately but significantly so, marked every one of the four CD4+ subsets in Type 1 diabetes patients.

Expressed TCRB transcripts were sequenced after all isolated RNA was converted to cDNA. The repertoire was sequenced with immunoSEQ multiplex PCR; TCRdb's copy has only in-frame clones and lacks some. The sample records fewer than 70,000 clones, 50% to 75% being singletons. There are 15 residues in the CDR3. Looked up from germline, CDR1 is SEHNR and CDR2 is FQNEAQ (reference sequence). The V and J ends lost 7 bases and 7 bases, in that order; junction bases with no gene match: 16. A note on this clone: Its matching antigen is unknown.

The sequenced material came from stem cell memory CD4+ T cells from blood. The receptor's source is a woman aged 25 to 45 with type 1 diabetes. This rearrangement joins TRBV7-9 to TRBJ2-7; 7 bases are a match to TRBD1. The CDR3 bases are TGTGCCAGCACCCGTCAGGGGACAGAGTTCCGGGAGCAGTACTTC. Translating gives CASTRQGTEFREQYF. The whole variable domain, filled in from reference TRBV7-9 and TRBJ2-7, reads DTGVSQNPRHKITKRGQNVTFRCDPISEHNRLYWYRQTLGQGPEFLTYFQNEAQLEKSRLLSDRFSAERPKGSFSTLEIQRTEQGDSAMYLCASTRQGTEFREQYFGPGTRLTVT.